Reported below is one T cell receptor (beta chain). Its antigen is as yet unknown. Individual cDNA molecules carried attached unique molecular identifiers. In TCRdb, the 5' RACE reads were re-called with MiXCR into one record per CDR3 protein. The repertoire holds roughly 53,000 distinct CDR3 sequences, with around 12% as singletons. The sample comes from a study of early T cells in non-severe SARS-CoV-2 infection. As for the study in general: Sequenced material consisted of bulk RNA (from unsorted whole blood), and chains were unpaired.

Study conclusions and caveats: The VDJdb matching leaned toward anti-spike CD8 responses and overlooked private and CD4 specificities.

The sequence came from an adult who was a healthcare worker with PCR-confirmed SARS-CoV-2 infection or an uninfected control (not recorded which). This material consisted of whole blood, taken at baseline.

CDR3 sequence: CSATRGDGYTF. The CDR3 DNA follows: TGCAGTGCTACGCGGGGGGATGGCTACACCTTC. V is TRBV20-1 and J is TRBJ1-2; D might be TRBD1 (5 bases). This CDR3 is built from 11 residues. Germline V gives CDR1 DFQATT, CDR2 SNEGSKA (reference sequence). V was pared by 4 bases and J by 6 bases, with 9 bases between.